This TCR beta chain emerged from a study of shared clonotypes between healthy human individuals. Deep was the level at which the assay was run. Every immunoSEQ plate was one replicate of a subset's evenly spread DNA. TCRdb's table, derived via immunoSEQ multiplex PCR, lists solely in-frame clones and lacks some. The profile covers some 2.4 million clones, with under 95% appearing a single time and roughly 0.36% taken by the ten largest. As concerns this clone: This CDR3 is also generated by other DNA sequences in the sample.

This receptor was identified in a man younger than 30 in good health. Some clones in this sample may be carry-over from other donors' samples. Sample: naive CD4+ T cells from PBMCs. Subset of the sample: CD45RA+ positively selected.

CDR3 bases: TGTGCCAGCAGCCCACAGGGTAGGAGCTCCTACGAGCAGTACTTC. Translation gives CASSPQGRSSYEQYF. The chain is built from TRBV7-2 and TRBJ2-7; perhaps TRBD1 as D (6 bases). This CDR3 is 15 amino acids long. Germline V gives CDR1 SGHTA, CDR2 FQGNSA. V gave up 5 bases and J gave up 0 bases, with 14 bases separating them.